A selection of T cell receptor beta chains follows, all from one sample in a study of T cells in Graves' hyperthyroidism and ophthalmopathy. TCRdb re-called the multiplex PCR reads with MiXCR, one entry per CDR3 protein. Of 450,000 to 650,000 distinct CDR3 sequences in the sample, approximately 17% were seen once. Source material: blood. These receptors all come from a woman under 30 with Graves' ophthalmopathy. The conserved cysteine and the conserved F or W are not part of the CDR3 here.

TRBV28,TRBJ1-6,ASSPGHPVSPLH
TRBV19,TRBJ1-5,ASSTDRGLGQPQH
TRBV13,TRBJ1-1,ASSLGIGLTEAF
TRBV7-2,TRBJ2-1,ASSLRTRGMYNEQF
TRBV20-1,TRBJ2-7,SATGDHSYEQY
TRBV30,TRBJ1-2,AWSGDDYGYT
TRBV27,TRBJ2-3,ATRLAGTTDTQY
TRBV4-2,TRBJ1-1,ASSHRDFHTEAF
TRBV18,TRBJ2-7,ASSPQTSYEQY
TRBV7-9,TRBJ1-2,ASNPNYGYT
TRBV2,TRBJ1-1,ASSARQGLMNTEAF